The source of this TCR beta chain is a study of regulatory T cells in long-lasting Graves disease. Study details: More than 5 years of antithyroid drugs with positive TSH receptor antibodies defined persistent Graves' disease.

This clonotype has more than one count but fewer than ten. What it binds is unknown. Time point in this sample: persistent/refractory GD, antithyroid drugs over 5 years with positive TRAb. After RNA was extracted from PBMCs, the TCR library was made from it. Whole-study results and caveats: Preferential use of TRBV28, TRBJ1-2 and TRBJ2-5 was seen in persistent disease. New patients shared fewer public clonotypes (around 980) than persistent patients did (fewer than 3,000). Graves' patients with persistent disease showed TCR diversity lower than patients newly diagnosed.

CDR3 regions were amplified by Arm-PCR using iRepertoire HTBI primers to build TCR beta libraries. One entry per CDR3 protein results from TCRdb running MiXCR on the multiplex PCR reads. The sample has hundreds of thousands of distinct CDR3 sequences; approximately 31% are singletons. The CDR3 runs 13 residues. CDR1 and CDR2 from the germline V gene are MNHNS and SASEGT. V was clipped by 6 bases and J by 8 bases, with 16 bases between them. The sequence derives from a female donor with Graves disease. Sequencing used peripheral blood mononuclear cells (PBMCs), obtained when the disease was refractory, from a patient treated with antithyroid drugs. The chain couples TRBV6-1 to TRBJ1-2; D may be TRBD1 (5 bases). The CDR3 sequence is CASRSLGLQGYTF. CDR3 nucleotides: TGTGCCAGCAGGTCCCTGGGACTTCAGGGCTACACCTTC.